This passage covers 28 T cell receptor beta chains from one sample sequenced in a study of OX40 agonist ivuxolimab in advanced cancers. The method was immunoSEQ multiplex PCR; TCRdb's version includes in-frame clones alone and lacks a portion of them. The data hold some 62,000 clones, with approximately 90% observed a single time. The sample in question was CD4+ or CD8+ T cells sorted from blood, obtained in a trial of the OX40 agonist ivuxolimab. The receptors were gathered from an adult with an advanced solid tumor such as melanoma, head and neck, liver or kidney cancer.

V is TRBV7-8 and J is TRBJ1-5, with TRBD1 identical over 8 bases. V shed 4 bases and J 5 bases; nucleotides not matched to a gene: 4. CDR1 and CDR2 from the germline V gene are SGHVS and FQNEAQ. CDR3 length: 14 amino acids. The DNA for the CDR3 is TGTGCCAGCAGCTCGGGACAGGAGTATCAGCCCCAGCATTTT. Protein sequence: CASSSGQEYQPQHF.

This clone has more than one count but fewer than ten. The chain links TRBV5-4 to TRBJ2-7, with 9 bases matching TRBD2. CDR1 and CDR2 from the germline V gene are SGHNT and YYREEE (reference sequence). J was trimmed by 4 bases and V by 4 bases; bases with no gene match: 9. The CDR3 length is 15 residues. CDR3: CASSQGVAGEYEQYF. Here the CDR3 DNA reads TGTGCCAGCAGCCAGGGAGTAGCGGGAGAGTACGAGCAGTACTTC.

J is TRBJ2-3 and V is TRBV2; TRBD1 matches 7 bases. Germline V gene sequence: CDR1 SNHLY, CDR2 FYNNEI. This CDR3 spans 14 amino acids. The V and J ends lost 10 bases and 2 bases, in that order; junction bases with no gene match: 9. The CDR3 loop is CATLSQGDTDTQYF. The DNA for the CDR3 is TGTGCCACCTTGAGCCAGGGGGACACAGATACGCAGTATTTT.

The chain recombines TRBV27 with TRBJ1-1; 7 bases agree with TRBD1. Per the germline V gene, CDR1 is MNHEY and CDR2 is SMNVEV (reference sequence). V dropped 3 bases and J dropped 6; count of bases not matched to a gene: 4. CDR3 length: 13 residues. Here the CDR3 reads CASSFPGTAEAFF. The CDR3 region has the DNA TGTGCCAGCAGTTTCCCCGGGACAGCTGAAGCTTTCTTT.

The chain combines TRBV27 with TRBJ2-1; D remains ambiguous. Germline V gives CDR1 MNHEY, CDR2 SMNVEV (reference sequence). Between the trimmed V and J ends, which lost 7 bases and 0 bases, there was a span of 16 bases. The CDR3 sequence is 16 residues long. For the CDR3, the DNA is TGTGCCAGCATTCCGACTTCAAGAAGCTCCTACAATGAGCAGTTCTTC. It encodes CASIPTSRSSYNEQFF.

V usage is TRBV15 and J usage is TRBJ2-7; 7 nucleotides agree with TRBD1. CDR1 and CDR2 (germline): LNHNV, YYDKDF (reference sequence). V trimming: 2 bases; J trimming: 6 bases; junction bases outside the gene matches: 1. This CDR3 contains 12 residues. CDR3 region: CATSRKGAEQYF. CDR3 DNA: TGTGCCACCAGCAGAAAGGGGGCCGAGCAGTACTTC.

This chain links TRBV27 with TRBJ2-7, with D unclear. Germline V gives CDR1 MNHEY, CDR2 SMNVEV (reference sequence). Deletions cut 0 bases from V and 9 bases from J, with 15 bases between. This CDR3 spans 14 amino acids. The CDR3: CASSLSSSPGGQYF. As DNA, the CDR3 is TGTGCCAGCAGTTTATCGAGTTCCCCCGGCGGGCAGTACTTC.

The chain employs TRBV7-8 and TRBJ2-3; D is perhaps TRBD2 (6 bases). The CDR3 covers 15 residues. In germline, CDR1 is SGHVS, CDR2 FQNEAQ. Trimming removed 7 bases from V and 3 bases from J, with 17 bases in between. CDR3 amino acids: CASTKSSAGTDTQYF. The CDR3 region has the DNA TGTGCCAGCACAAAATCTAGCGCCGGTACAGATACGCAGTATTTT.

The chain carries TRBV7-9 and TRBJ2-7; 8 nucleotides match TRBD2. V was pared by 4 bases and J by 3 bases, with 5 bases of the junction left unmatched. Per the germline V gene, CDR1 is SEHNR and CDR2 is FQNEAQ (reference sequence). The CDR3 is 14 amino acids. The CDR3 region is CASSSGTRVYEQYF. CDR3 bases: TGTGCCAGCAGCTCCGGGACTAGGGTCTACGAGCAGTACTTC. Based on the CDR3 plus reference TRBV7-9 and TRBJ2-7, the full variable domain is DTGVSQNPRHKITKRGQNVTFRCDPISEHNRLYWYRQTLGQGPEFLTYFQNEAQLEKSRLLSDRFSAERPKGSFSTLEIQRTEQGDSAMYLCASSSGTRVYEQYFGPGTRLTVT.

The chain links TRBV6-5 to TRBJ1-2; TRBD1 aligns across 7 bases. The CDR3 covers 16 residues. With 1 base clipped from V and 3 bases from J, the junction kept 8 bases outside the gene matches. The germline gives CDR1 MNHEY, CDR2 SVGAGI. CDR3 DNA sequence: TGTGCCAGCAGTTACTACCTAGGGGGCGTCGACTATGGCTACACCTTC. Translating gives CASSYYLGGVDYGYTF.

This sequence joins TRBV4-3 and TRBJ1-1, with D hard to call. CDR3 length: 15 residues. Germline assignment: CDR1 LGHNA and CDR2 YSLEER. V was cut by 1 base and J by 4 bases, with 13 bases left in between. CDR3: CASSQVMGGGTEAFF. The CDR3 DNA is TGCGCCAGCAGCCAAGTTATGGGTGGCGGCACTGAAGCTTTCTTT.

This clone was counted a single time. The CDR3 region is CTSSQGTGNIYGYTF. The CDR3 DNA reads as TGCACCAGCAGCCAAGGGACAGGGAATATCTATGGCTACACCTTC. The chain is built from TRBV1 and TRBJ1-2; the D call TRBD1 from the table was never checked on the DNA. TRBV1 is a pseudogene segment. This CDR3 is built from 15 residues.

This chain links TRBV19 with TRBJ2-1, with 8 bases fitting TRBD1. Germline trimming cut 10 bases from V and 0 bases from J; bases unmatched to any gene: 8. The CDR3 runs 15 residues. Germline values: CDR1 LNHDA, CDR2 SQIVND (reference sequence). CDR3 in amino acids: CATRGQGSSYNEQFF. CDR3 bases: TGTGCCACCCGAGGACAGGGAAGCTCCTACAATGAGCAGTTCTTC.

The V gene is TRBV10-2, the J gene TRBJ2-7; TRBD2 agrees at 11 bases. Per germline, CDR1 WSHSY and CDR2 SAAADI. The ends lost 5 bases at V and 4 bases at J; junction bases unmatched: 4. The CDR3 consists of 14 residues. The CDR3 DNA reads TGCGCCAGCAGTTCGACTAGCGGGAAATACGAGCAGTACTTC. Its translation is CASSSTSGKYEQYF.

The chain uses TRBV19 and TRBJ2-5; D gene uncertain. Trimming cost V 5 bases and J 1 base, with 14 bases left between them. The germline V gene encodes CDR1 LNHDA and CDR2 SQIVND (reference sequence). The CDR3 spans 15 residues. CDR3: CASSVLLGSQETQYF. The DNA for the CDR3 is TGTGCCAGTAGTGTTCTGCTCGGGTCCCAAGAGACCCAGTACTTC.

V and J are TRBV4-3 and TRBJ1-2; D unclear. The CDR3 is made up of 12 amino acids. Germline CDR1 LGHNA, CDR2 YSLEER. V was trimmed by 1 base and J by 9 bases, leaving 9 bases between them. The CDR3 region is CASSQVGDRYTF. CDR3 nucleotide sequence: TGCGCCAGCAGCCAAGTTGGGGATCGCTACACCTTC.

The chain has TRBV27 and TRBJ2-7; D unresolved. Germline CDR1 and CDR2: MNHEY and SMNVEV (reference sequence). Deletions cut 5 bases from V and 2 bases from J, with 19 bases between. The CDR3 is 16 residues long. This CDR3 is CASSRFGTGQTYEQYF. DNA for the CDR3: TGTGCCAGCAGTAGGTTTGGCACGGGTCAGACCTACGAGCAGTACTTC.

This clone has only a few counts. The J gene is TRBJ1-1, the V gene TRBV19; D ambiguous. Trimming removed 5 bases at V and 3 bases at J, with 4 bases between. Looked up from germline, CDR1 is LNHDA and CDR2 is SQIVND (reference sequence). The CDR3 totals 11 residues. CDR3 sequence: CASSGDTEAFF. In DNA, the CDR3 is TGTGCCAGTAGTGGAGACACTGAAGCTTTCTTT.

The chain employs TRBV11-1 and TRBJ2-1; D gene ambiguous. The length of the CDR3 is 15 residues. Trimming removed 3 bases at V and 2 bases at J, with 11 bases between. Germline-derived CDR1 and CDR2 are SGHAT and FQDESV (reference sequence). For the CDR3, the DNA is TGTGCCAGCAGCTTGGGCCCCACCACCTACAATGAGCAGTTCTTC. It specifies CASSLGPTTYNEQFF.

The rearrangement links TRBV19 to TRBJ1-4, with no clear D. CDR1 is LNHDA and CDR2 is SQIVND in the germline V gene (reference sequence). The ends were cut back, 4 bases at V and 7 bases at J, with 16 bases in the middle. The CDR3 has 15 amino acids. CDR3 coding DNA: TGTGCCAGTAGTACAATACCAGGATGGGGTGAAAAACTGTTTTTT. Encoded protein: CASSTIPGWGEKLFF.

The chain carries TRBV6-1 and TRBJ2-5; 7 bases are shared with TRBD1. The V and J ends lost 8 bases and 1 base, in that order; junction bases with no gene match: 10. This CDR3 comprises 15 residues. Germline lookup yields CDR1 MNHNS and CDR2 SASEGT. CDR3 region: CASDDRQGPQETQYF. CDR3 in DNA: TGTGCCAGCGACGATCGACAGGGTCCCCAAGAGACCCAGTACTTC.

CDR3 nucleotide sequence: TGTGCCACCAGCAGAGGCCAGTCTGTAGTTTACAATGAGCAGTTCTTC. Translated, it gives CATSRGQSVVYNEQFF. J is TRBJ2-1 and V is TRBV15, with no clear D. Germline CDR1 LNHNV, CDR2 YYDKDF (reference sequence). V was trimmed by 1 base and J by 4 bases, leaving 14 bases between them. The CDR3 is 16 amino acids.

This chain uses TRBV7-8 with TRBJ2-1, with D hard to call. The CDR3 is made up of 14 amino acids. CDR1 is SGHVS and CDR2 is FQNEAQ in the germline V gene. Deletions cut 3 bases from V and 4 bases from J, with 10 bases between. The CDR3 DNA sequence: TGTGCCAGCAGCTTGAGTGCGGTTTACAATGAGCAGTTCTTC. This gives the protein CASSLSAVYNEQFF.

J is TRBJ2-1 and V is TRBV5-8, with 7 bases matching TRBD2. This CDR3 region has 12 residues. The ends lost 7 bases at V and 8 bases at J; junction bases unmatched: 6. Germline CDR1 is SGHTS and CDR2 is YDEGEE. The CDR3 loop reads CASGGSVDEQFF. CDR3 bases: TGTGCCAGCGGCGGGAGTGTCGATGAGCAGTTCTTC.

The gene calls are TRBV7-9 and TRBJ2-2; possibly TRBD2 for D (5 bases). Germline V gene data show CDR1 as SEHNR and CDR2 as FQNEAQ (reference sequence). With 5 bases removed from V and 3 bases from J, the gap between germline ends came to 16 bases. The CDR3 has 16 amino acids. CDR3 sequence reads: CASSPTTTIHTGELFF. CDR3 nucleotide sequence: TGTGCCAGCAGCCCTACTACGACTATTCACACCGGGGAGCTGTTTTTT.

The chain employs TRBV4-1 and TRBJ2-7, with a possible D match to TRBD1 (6 bases). This CDR3 spans 14 amino acids. Trimming removed 0 bases at V and 2 bases at J, with 8 bases between. Germline CDR1 is MGHRA and CDR2 is YSYEKL. As DNA, the CDR3 is TGCGCCAGCAGCCAAGACAGGGGTACCTACGAGCAGTACTTC. Protein sequence: CASSQDRGTYEQYF.

The chain uses TRBV7-2 and TRBJ1-1, with 7 positions matching TRBD1. The CDR3 has 14 residues. V was clipped by 3 bases and J by 1 base; unmatched bases: 2. From germline, CDR1 is SGHTA and CDR2 FQGNSA. The CDR3 loop reads CASSFRTGNTEAFF. In DNA form, the CDR3 reads TGTGCCAGCAGCTTCAGGACAGGGAACACTGAAGCTTTCTTT.

The chain is built from TRBV7-9 and TRBJ2-5, with D perhaps given as TRBD1 or TRBD2 (5 bases each). Trimming took 3 bases from V and 7 from J, leaving 18 bases between them. The CDR3 covers 15 residues. Looked up from germline, CDR1 is SEHNR and CDR2 is FQNEAQ (reference sequence). In DNA form, the CDR3 reads TGTGCCAGCAGCTTCAGTGGGGGATCTGAGGGGACCCAGTACTTC. Its translation is CASSFSGGSEGTQYF.